These 5 T cell receptor beta chains were sequenced from one sample in a study of CD8+ T cells in alopecia areata. Investigators isolated RNA and reverse transcribed it into cDNA to act as the sequencing template. TCRdb's table, derived via immunoSEQ multiplex PCR, lists solely in-frame clones and lacks some. The sample has 65,000 to 90,000 clones, roughly 51% seen once; the top ten hold approximately 5.7%. Material for sequencing was NKG2D-high CD8+ T cells sorted from blood. These receptors all stem from a human donor with alopecia areata.

The J gene is TRBJ2-1, the V gene TRBV6-5, with 7 bases aligning to TRBD2. Germline trimming cut 6 bases from V and 5 bases from J; bases unmatched to any gene: 7. Germline V lookup: CDR1 MNHEY, CDR2 SVGAGI. The CDR3 contains 14 residues. CDR3 sequence reads: CASSYGTNHNEQFF. Here the CDR3 DNA reads TGTGCCAGCAGCTACGGGACTAACCACAATGAGCAGTTCTTC.

J is TRBJ2-5 and V is TRBV2; possible D gene TRBD1, 6 bases. V lost 2 bases to trimming and J lost 5 bases, with 15 bases between them. Germline lookup yields CDR1 SNHLY and CDR2 FYNNEI. This CDR3 has 15 amino acids. The CDR3 is CASSEIQGHGETQYF. CDR3 bases: TGTGCCAGCAGTGAAATACAGGGCCATGGGGAGACCCAGTACTTC.

The gene calls are TRBV29-1 and TRBJ2-1; maybe TRBD2 (5 bases). CDR1 and CDR2 (germline): SQVTM, ANQGSEA. Trimming took off 2 bases at V and 3 bases at J, with 11 bases between the two ends. This CDR3 comprises 14 residues. CDR3 region: CSVERLADYNEQFF. The CDR3 DNA reads TGCAGCGTTGAACGGCTAGCCGACTACAATGAGCAGTTCTTC.

The J gene is TRBJ1-1, the V gene TRBV30; D gene uncertain. The CDR3 sequence is 12 residues long. The germline V and J ends were trimmed by 5 bases and 0 bases, with 7 bases remaining between them. CDR1 is GTSNPN, CDR2 SVGIG, per germline (reference sequence). CDR3 in amino acids: CAWRYMNTEAFF. CDR3 nucleotide sequence: TGTGCCTGGCGGTACATGAACACTGAAGCTTTCTTT.

The chain links TRBV29-1 to TRBJ2-7; a possible D gene is TRBD1 (6 bases). The CDR3 runs to 12 residues. V gave up 6 bases and J gave up 2 bases, with 11 bases separating them. The germline CDR1 and CDR2 sequences are SQVTM and ANQGSEA. The CDR3 loop is CSVDTGTYEQYF. DNA for the CDR3: TGCAGCGTAGATACAGGGACCTACGAGCAGTACTTC.